The rows below give T cell receptor beta chains drawn from one sample of a study of PD-1 blockade in mismatch repair-deficient tumors. Here immunoSEQ multiplex PCR was the method, and the copy in TCRdb shows in-frame clones only, minus some. The sample contains around 110,000 clones, over 60% of which appear only once. The specimen comprised peripheral blood, sampled roughly 13 months after starting pembrolizumab. These receptors were taken from an adult with mismatch repair-deficient cancer. Each CDR3 is given with its conserved first and last residue.

CDR3 length	V gene	J gene	CDR3 protein
13	TRBV27	TRBJ1-5	CASSLGTGRPQHF
15	TRBV5-1	TRBJ1-1	CASSLERGQGTEAFF
16	TRBV7-7	TRBJ2-1	CASSLTMDGTYNEQFF
13	TRBV29-1	TRBJ2-7	CSAGAGPTYEQYF
14	TRBV2	TRBJ2-3	CASSSFSGRLGQYF
14	TRBV5-4	TRBJ2-5	CASSVAGAQETQYF
14	TRBV5-1	TRBJ1-1	CASSPGTGNTEAFF
13	TRBV9	TRBJ1-3	CASSVSGRNTIYF
16	TRBV12-5	TRBJ2-1	CASGLGSTTRSGEQFF
18	TRBV7-9	TRBJ2-6	CASSPGGGLGSGANVLTF
15	TRBV5-1	TRBJ1-5	CASSLNERGRGPQHF
14	TRBV28	TRBJ2-6	CASNDGSGANVLTF
11	TRBV28	TRBJ1-2	CASSSAGSNTF
13	TRBV7-8	TRBJ1-2	CASSFGQDGGYTF
13	TRBV2	TRBJ2-7	CASGGQRDYEQYF
13	TRBV6-6	TRBJ1-1	CASSFGGPAEAFF
16	TRBV28	TRBJ2-3	CASSQGVEVGGDTQYF
15	TRBV9	TRBJ2-1	CASSVVIADYNEQFF
14	TRBV5-1	TRBJ2-5	CASSQGQGAETQYF
14	TRBV11-3	TRBJ2-7	CASSLGQGLYEQYF
15	TRBV5-4	TRBJ2-2	CASSAPGGNTGELFF
14	TRBV6-1	TRBJ2-7	CASSEALLGYEQYF
17	TRBV18	TRBJ2-3	CASSPWLGDKSTDTQYF
13	TRBV7-9	TRBJ2-7	CASSSPSVYEQYF
19	TRBV19	TRBJ1-5	CATSPPRDRGFWGNQPQHF
13	TRBV18	TRBJ2-1	CASSPQGRDEQFF
13	TRBV6-1	TRBJ1-1	CASSEFGGAIAFF
14	TRBV7-2	TRBJ2-2	CASSLGPSVWELFF
15	TRBV10-2	TRBJ2-5	CASMGGDRRKETQYF
13	TRBV6-5	TRBJ2-5	CASSYAGGETQYF
16	TRBV14	TRBJ2-1	CASSQELAGFYNEQFF
15	TRBV30	TRBJ1-4	CAWSDGGQGNEKLFF
17	TRBV7-9	TRBJ2-1	CASSHRLAGAGYNEQFF
13	TRBV4-1	TRBJ1-3	CASSEVSRNTIYF
14	TRBV7-2	TRBJ2-1	CASSLEGTTDEQFF
15	TRBV19	TRBJ2-2	CASKGRGSNTGELFF
14	TRBV6-5	TRBJ1-5	CASSYGNSNQPQHF
15	TRBV4-1	TRBJ2-7	CASSQGVSGSYEQYF
14	TRBV28	TRBJ2-7	CASSPGQGAREQYF
15	TRBV7-9	TRBJ2-7	CASSAVSGRAHEQYF
12	TRBV11-3	TRBJ2-1	CASSWGTGEGFF
17	TRBV9	TRBJ2-3	CASSVGASGRGTDTQYF
13	TRBV5-1	TRBJ2-7	CASSPTTTYEQYF